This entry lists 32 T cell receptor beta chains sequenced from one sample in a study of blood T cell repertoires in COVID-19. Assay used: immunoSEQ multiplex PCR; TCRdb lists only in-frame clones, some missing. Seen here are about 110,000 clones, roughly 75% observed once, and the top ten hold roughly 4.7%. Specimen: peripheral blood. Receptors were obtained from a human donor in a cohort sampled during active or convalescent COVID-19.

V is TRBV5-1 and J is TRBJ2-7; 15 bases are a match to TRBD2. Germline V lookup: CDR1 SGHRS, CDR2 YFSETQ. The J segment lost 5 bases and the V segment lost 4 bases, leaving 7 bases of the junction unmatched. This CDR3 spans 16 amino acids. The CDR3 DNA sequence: TGCGCCAGCAGCACCGGGACTAGCGGGAGGTTCGACGAGCAGTACTTC. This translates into CASSTGTSGRFDEQYF.

The CDR3 DNA is TGTGCCAGCAGCTTAGAGGGACTAGCGGGAGTAAGCGAGCAGTTCTTC. It codes for CASSLEGLAGVSEQFF. This rearrangement joins TRBV11-3 to TRBJ2-1; 14 bases are shared with TRBD2. CDR3 length: 16 residues. The germline V gene encodes CDR1 SGHNT and CDR2 YENEEA. J was trimmed by 10 bases and V by 0 bases; bases with no gene match: 5.

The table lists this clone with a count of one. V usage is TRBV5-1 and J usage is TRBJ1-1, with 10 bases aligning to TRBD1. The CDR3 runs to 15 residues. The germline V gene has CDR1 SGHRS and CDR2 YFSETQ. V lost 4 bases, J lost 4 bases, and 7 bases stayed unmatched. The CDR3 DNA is TGCGCCAGCAGCAAAGGGACAGGGGAGGGCACTGAAGCTTTCTTT. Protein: CASSKGTGEGTEAFF.

CDR3 loop: CASSWGHSNQPQHF. CDR3 sequence (DNA): TGTGCCAGCAGCTGGGGACATAGCAATCAGCCCCAGCATTTT. The chain couples TRBV5-5 to TRBJ1-5; a weak D match, TRBD1 (6 bases). V was shortened by 3 bases and J by 0 bases, with 7 bases between the two germline ends. CDR3 size: 14 residues. Germline V gives CDR1 SGHKS, CDR2 YYEKEE (reference sequence).

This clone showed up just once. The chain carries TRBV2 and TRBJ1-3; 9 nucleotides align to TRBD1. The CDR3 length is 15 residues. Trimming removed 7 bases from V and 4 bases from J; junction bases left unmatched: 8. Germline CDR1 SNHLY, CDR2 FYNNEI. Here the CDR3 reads CASKTGTGSGNTIYF. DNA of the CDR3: TGTGCCAGCAAAACCGGGACAGGGTCAGGAAACACCATATATTTT.

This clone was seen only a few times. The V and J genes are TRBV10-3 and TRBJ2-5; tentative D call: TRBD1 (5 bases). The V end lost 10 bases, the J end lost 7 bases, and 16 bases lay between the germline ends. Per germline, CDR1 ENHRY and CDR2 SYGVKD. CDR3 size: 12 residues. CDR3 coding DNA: TGTGCCACCTCCACAGGCTATGGGACCCAGTACTTC. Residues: CATSTGYGTQYF.

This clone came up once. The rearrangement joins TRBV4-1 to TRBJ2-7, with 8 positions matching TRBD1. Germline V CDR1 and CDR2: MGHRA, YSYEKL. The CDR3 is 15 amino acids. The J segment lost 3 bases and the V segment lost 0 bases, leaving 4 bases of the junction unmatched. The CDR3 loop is CASSQEDRAFYEQYF. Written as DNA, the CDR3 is TGCGCCAGCAGCCAAGAGGACAGGGCTTTCTACGAGCAGTACTTC.

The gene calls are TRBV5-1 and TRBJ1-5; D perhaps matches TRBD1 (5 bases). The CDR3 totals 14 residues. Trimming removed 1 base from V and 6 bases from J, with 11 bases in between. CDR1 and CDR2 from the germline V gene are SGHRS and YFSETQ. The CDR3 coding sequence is TGCGCCAGCAGCTTGACAGGAGGGAGTCAGCCCCAGCATTTT. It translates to CASSLTGGSQPQHF.

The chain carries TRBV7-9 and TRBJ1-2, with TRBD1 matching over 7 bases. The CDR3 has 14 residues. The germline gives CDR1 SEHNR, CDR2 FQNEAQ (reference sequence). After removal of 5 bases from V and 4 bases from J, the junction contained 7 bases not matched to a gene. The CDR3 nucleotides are TGTGCCAGCAGCCCATCGACAGGGATCTATGGCTACACCTTC. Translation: CASSPSTGIYGYTF.

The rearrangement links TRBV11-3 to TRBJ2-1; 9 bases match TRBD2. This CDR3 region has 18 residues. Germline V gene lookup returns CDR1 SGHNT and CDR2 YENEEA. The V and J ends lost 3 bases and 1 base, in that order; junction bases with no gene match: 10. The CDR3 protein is CASSFTLAGRGSYNEQFF. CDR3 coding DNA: TGTGCCAGCAGCTTCACCCTAGCGGGAAGGGGGTCCTACAATGAGCAGTTCTTC.

As DNA, the CDR3 is TGTGCCAGCAGTGAGCGTAGCAATCAGCCCCAGCATTTT. Its protein product is CASSERSNQPQHF. The rearrangement joins TRBV2 to TRBJ1-5; the D is unclear. The CDR3 runs to 13 residues. The germline V gene has CDR1 SNHLY and CDR2 FYNNEI. With 3 bases removed from V and 0 bases from J, the gap between germline ends came to 3 bases.

This CDR3 reads CASSLYAGAYEQYF. The CDR3 DNA sequence: TGCGCCAGCAGCTTGTACGCAGGGGCCTACGAGCAGTACTTC. This chain links TRBV5-1 with TRBJ2-7, with a possible D match to TRBD1 (6 bases). Germline assignment: CDR1 SGHRS and CDR2 YFSETQ. Trimming shortened V by 1 base and J by 2 bases, and 10 bases separated the two germline ends. This CDR3 is built from 14 residues.

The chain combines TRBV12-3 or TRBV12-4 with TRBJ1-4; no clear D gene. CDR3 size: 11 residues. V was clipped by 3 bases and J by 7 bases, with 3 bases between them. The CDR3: CASSLREKLFF. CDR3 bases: TGTGCCAGCAGTTTGCGTGAAAAACTGTTTTTT.

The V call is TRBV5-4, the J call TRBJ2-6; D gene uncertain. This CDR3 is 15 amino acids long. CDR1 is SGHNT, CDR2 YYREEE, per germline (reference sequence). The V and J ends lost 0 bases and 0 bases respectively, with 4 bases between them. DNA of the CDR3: TGTGCCAGCAGCTTGGACAGCTCTGGGGCCAACGTCCTGACTTTC. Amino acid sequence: CASSLDSSGANVLTF.

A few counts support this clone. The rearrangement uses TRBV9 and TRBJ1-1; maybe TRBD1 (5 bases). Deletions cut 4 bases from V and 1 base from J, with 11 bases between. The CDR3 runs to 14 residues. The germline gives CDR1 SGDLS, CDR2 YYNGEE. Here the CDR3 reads CASSTGLQNTEAFF. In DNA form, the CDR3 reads TGTGCCAGCAGCACGGGACTGCAGAACACTGAAGCTTTCTTT.

The CDR3 DNA reads TGTGCCAGCAGCTTGTCGACAGGGTACTACGAGCAGTACTTC. Translating it yields CASSLSTGYYEQYF. The chain links TRBV5-6 to TRBJ2-7; 7 positions match TRBD1. Per germline, CDR1 SGHDT and CDR2 YYEEEE. The CDR3 length is 14 residues. V lost 1 base and J lost 3; bases outside the gene matches: 4.

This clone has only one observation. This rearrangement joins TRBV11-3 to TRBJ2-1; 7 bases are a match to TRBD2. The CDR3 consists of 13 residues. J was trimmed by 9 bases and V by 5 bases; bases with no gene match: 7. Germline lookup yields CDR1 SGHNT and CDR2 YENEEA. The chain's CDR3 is CASSPRLALEQFF. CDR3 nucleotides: TGTGCCAGCAGCCCTCGACTAGCACTTGAGCAGTTCTTC.

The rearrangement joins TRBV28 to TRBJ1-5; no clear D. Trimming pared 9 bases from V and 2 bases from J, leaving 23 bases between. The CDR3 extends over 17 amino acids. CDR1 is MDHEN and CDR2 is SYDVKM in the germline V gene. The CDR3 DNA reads TGTGCCAGGCGGGGAACACCCCAATTTCGGGGCAATCAGCCCCAGCATTTT. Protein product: CARRGTPQFRGNQPQHF.

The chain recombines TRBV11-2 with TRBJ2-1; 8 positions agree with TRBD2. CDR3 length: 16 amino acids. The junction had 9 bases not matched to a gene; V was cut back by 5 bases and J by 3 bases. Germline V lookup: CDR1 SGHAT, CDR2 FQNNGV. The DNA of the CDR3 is TGTGCCAGCAGCCCACGCGTAGCGGGACGCTACAATGAGCAGTTCTTC. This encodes CASSPRVAGRYNEQFF.

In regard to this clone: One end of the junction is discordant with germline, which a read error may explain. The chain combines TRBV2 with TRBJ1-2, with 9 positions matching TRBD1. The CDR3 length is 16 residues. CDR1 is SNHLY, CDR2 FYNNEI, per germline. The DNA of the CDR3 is TGTGCCCGCAGGGGGGGGGACAGGGTTTATGTCGATGGCTACACCTTC. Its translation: CARRGGDRVYVDGYTF. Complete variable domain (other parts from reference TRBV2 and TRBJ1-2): EPEVTQTPSHQVTQMGQEVILRCVPISNHLYFYWYRQILGQKVEFLVSFYNNEISEKSEIFDDQFSVERPDGSNFTLKIRSTKLEDSAMYFCARRGGDRVYVDGYTFGSGTRLTVV.

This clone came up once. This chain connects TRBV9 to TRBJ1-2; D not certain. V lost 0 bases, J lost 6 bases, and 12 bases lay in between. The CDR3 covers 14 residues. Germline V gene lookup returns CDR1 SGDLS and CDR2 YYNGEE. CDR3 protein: CASSVGEGTDGYTF. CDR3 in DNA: TGTGCCAGCAGCGTAGGGGAGGGTACGGATGGCTACACCTTC.

This CDR3 is CASRDRGYGYTF. Written as DNA, the CDR3 is TGTGCCAGCCGGGACAGGGGCTATGGCTACACCTTC. The rearrangement links TRBV27 to TRBJ1-2, with 10 bases that match TRBD1. Trimming cost V 8 bases and J 4 bases; bases outside gene matches: 1. Germline CDR1 MNHEY, CDR2 SMNVEV (reference sequence). The CDR3 has 12 residues.

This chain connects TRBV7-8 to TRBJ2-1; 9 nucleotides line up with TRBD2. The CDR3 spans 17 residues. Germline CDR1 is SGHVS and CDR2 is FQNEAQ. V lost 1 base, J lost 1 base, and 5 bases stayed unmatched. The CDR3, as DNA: TGTGCCAGCAGCTTAGGGCCGGGACTAGCATCCTACAATGAGCAGTTCTTC. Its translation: CASSLGPGLASYNEQFF.

The CDR3 region has the DNA TGTGCCAGCAGTCGACAGGCCACCTACGAGCAGTACTTC. Protein product: CASSRQATYEQYF. The V call is TRBV12-3 or TRBV12-4, the J call TRBJ2-7, with D possibly being TRBD1 (6 bases). Trimming took off 5 bases at V and 2 bases at J, with 10 bases between the two ends. The CDR3 consists of 13 residues.

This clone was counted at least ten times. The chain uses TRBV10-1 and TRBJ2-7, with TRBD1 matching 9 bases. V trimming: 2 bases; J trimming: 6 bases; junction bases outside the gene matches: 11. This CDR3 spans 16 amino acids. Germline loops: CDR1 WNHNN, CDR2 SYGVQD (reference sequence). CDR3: CASSEVTTGGLSEQYF. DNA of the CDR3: TGCGCCAGCAGTGAGGTCACGACAGGGGGATTGAGCGAGCAGTACTTC.

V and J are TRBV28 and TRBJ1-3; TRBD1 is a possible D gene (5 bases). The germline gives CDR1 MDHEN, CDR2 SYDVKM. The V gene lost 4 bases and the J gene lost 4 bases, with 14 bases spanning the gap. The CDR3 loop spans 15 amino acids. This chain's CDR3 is CASSSSETGGNTIYF. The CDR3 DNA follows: TGTGCCAGCAGTTCCTCGGAAACAGGAGGAAACACCATATATTTT.

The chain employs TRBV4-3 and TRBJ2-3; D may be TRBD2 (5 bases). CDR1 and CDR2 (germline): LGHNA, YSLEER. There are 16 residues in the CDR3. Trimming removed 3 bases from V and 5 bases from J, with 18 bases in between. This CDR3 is CASSQGPGVEGDTQYF. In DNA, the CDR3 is TGCGCCAGCAGCCAGGGCCCCGGGGTTGAAGGAGATACGCAGTATTTT.

Written as DNA, the CDR3 is TGCGCCAGCAGCTTGGACGGGAGTTGGTATGAGACCCAGTACTTC. This sequence encodes CASSLDGSWYETQYF. The chain combines TRBV5-1 with TRBJ2-5, with TRBD2 as a possible D gene (6 bases). V was cut by 0 bases and J by 5 bases, with 14 bases left in between. The CDR3 has 15 amino acids. The germline CDR1 and CDR2 sequences are SGHRS and YFSETQ. Variable domain in full (rest from reference TRBV5-1 and TRBJ2-5): KAGVTQTPRYLIKTRGQQVTLSCSPISGHRSVSWYQQTPGQGLQFLFEYFSETQRNKGNFPGRFSGRQFSNSRSEMNVSTLELGDSALYLCASSLDGSWYETQYFGPGTRLLVL.

CDR3 region: CASSRTAPFASRQNIQYF. The CDR3 coding sequence is TGCGCCAGCAGCCGGACAGCGCCCTTCGCGTCCCGCCAAAACATTCAGTACTTC. The chain joins TRBV4-3 to TRBJ2-4, with D possibly matching TRBD1 (6 bases). With 4 bases removed from V and 5 bases from J, the gap between germline ends came to 24 bases. Germline V gives CDR1 LGHNA, CDR2 YSLEER. The CDR3 sequence is 18 residues long.

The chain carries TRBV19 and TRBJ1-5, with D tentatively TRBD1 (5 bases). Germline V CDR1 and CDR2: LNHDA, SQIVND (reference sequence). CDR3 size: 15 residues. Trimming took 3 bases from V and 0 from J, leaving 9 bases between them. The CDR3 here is CASSIDRNSNQPQHF. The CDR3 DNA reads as TGTGCCAGTAGTATTGACAGAAATAGCAATCAGCCCCAGCATTTT.

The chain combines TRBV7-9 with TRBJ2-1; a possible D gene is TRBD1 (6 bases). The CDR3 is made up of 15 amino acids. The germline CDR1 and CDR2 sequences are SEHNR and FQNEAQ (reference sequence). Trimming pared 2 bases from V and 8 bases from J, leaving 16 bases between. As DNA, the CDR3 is TGTGCCAGCAGCTTACCCGTGACAGGAAGTGATGAGCAGTTCTTC. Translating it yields CASSLPVTGSDEQFF. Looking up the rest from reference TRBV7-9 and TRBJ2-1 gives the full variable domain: DTGVSQNPRHKITKRGQNVTFRCDPISEHNRLYWYRQTLGQGPEFLTYFQNEAQLEKSRLLSDRFSAERPKGSFSTLEIQRTEQGDSAMYLCASSLPVTGSDEQFFGPGTRLTVL.

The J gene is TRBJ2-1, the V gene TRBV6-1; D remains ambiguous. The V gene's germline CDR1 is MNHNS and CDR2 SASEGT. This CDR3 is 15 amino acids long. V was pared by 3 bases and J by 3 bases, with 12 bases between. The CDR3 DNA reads TGTGCCAGCAGTGATACCGAGATAATCTACAATGAGCAGTTCTTC. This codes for CASSDTEIIYNEQFF.